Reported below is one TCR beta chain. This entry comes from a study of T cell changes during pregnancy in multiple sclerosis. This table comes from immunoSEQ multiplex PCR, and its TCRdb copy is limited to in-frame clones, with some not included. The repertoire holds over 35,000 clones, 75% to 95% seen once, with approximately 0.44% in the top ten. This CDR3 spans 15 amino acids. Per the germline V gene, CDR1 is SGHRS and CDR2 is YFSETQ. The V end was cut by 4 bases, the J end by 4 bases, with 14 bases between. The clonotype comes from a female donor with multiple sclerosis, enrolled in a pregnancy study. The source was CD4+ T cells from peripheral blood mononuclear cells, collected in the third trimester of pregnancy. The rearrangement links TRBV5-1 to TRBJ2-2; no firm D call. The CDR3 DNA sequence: TGCGCCAGCAGCCCGTCGGTCCCCCGCACCGGGGAGCTGTTTTTT. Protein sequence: CASSPSVPRTGELFF.